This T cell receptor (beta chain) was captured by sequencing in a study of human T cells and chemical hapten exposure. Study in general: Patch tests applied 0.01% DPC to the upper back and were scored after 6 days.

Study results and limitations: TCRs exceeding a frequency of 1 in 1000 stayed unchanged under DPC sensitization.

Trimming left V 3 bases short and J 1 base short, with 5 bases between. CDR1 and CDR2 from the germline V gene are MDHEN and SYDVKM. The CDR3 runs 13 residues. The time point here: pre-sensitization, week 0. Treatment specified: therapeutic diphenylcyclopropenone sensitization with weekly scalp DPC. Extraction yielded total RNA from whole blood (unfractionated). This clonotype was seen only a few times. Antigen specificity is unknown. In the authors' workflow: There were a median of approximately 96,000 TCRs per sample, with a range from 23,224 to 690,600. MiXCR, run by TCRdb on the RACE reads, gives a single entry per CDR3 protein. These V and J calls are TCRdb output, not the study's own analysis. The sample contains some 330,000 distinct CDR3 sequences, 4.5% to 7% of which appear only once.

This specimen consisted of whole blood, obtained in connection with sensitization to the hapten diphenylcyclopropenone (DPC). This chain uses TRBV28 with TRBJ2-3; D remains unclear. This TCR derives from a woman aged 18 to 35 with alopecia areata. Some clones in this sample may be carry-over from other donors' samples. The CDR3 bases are TGTGCCAGCAGTTTTACGGGCACAGATACGCAGTATTTT. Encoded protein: CASSFTGTDTQYF. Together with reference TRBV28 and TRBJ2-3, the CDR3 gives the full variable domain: DVKVTQSSRYLVKRTGEKVFLECVQDMDHENMFWYRQDPGLGLRLIYFSYDVKMKEKGDIPEGYSVSREKKERFSLILESASTNQTSMYLCASSFTGTDTQYFGPGTRLTVL.